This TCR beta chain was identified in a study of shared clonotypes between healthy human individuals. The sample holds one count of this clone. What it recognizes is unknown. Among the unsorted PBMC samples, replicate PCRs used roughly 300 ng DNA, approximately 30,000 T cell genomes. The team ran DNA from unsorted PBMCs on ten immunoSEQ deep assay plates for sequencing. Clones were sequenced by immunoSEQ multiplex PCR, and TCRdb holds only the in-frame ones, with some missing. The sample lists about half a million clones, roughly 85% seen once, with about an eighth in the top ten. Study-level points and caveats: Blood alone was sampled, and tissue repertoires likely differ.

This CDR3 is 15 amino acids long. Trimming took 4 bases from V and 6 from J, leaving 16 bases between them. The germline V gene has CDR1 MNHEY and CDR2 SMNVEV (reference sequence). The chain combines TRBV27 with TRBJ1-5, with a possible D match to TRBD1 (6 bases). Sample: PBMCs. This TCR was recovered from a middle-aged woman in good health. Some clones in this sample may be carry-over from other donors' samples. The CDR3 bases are TGTGCCAGCAGTTATCGAACAGGGTTCGGTCAGCCCCAGCATTTT. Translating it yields CASSYRTGFGQPQHF.